The source of this TCR beta chain is a study of regulatory T cells in long-lasting Graves disease. This clonotype was recorded many times. Its antigen is not known. This CDR3 region has 16 residues. Germline V gene lookup returns CDR1 GTSNPN and CDR2 SVGIG (reference sequence). V lost 0 bases and J lost 6; bases outside the gene matches: 11. With iRepertoire HTBI primers and Arm-PCR of CDR3 regions, TCR beta libraries were built. From the multiplex PCR reads, TCRdb called clonotypes with MiXCR, one entry per CDR3 protein. The sample includes more than 450,000 distinct CDR3 sequences, about 12% of them seen just once. Findings and limits, study-wide: Patients with persistent disease showed a bias toward TRBV28, TRBJ1-2 and TRBJ2-5.

Time point specified: newly diagnosed GD, antithyroid drugs for less than 3 months. Isolated PBMC RNA provided the starting material for the TCR library. The same data also contributed to another study, on T cells in Graves' hyperthyroidism and ophthalmopathy.

Sequenced material: peripheral blood mononuclear cells (PBMCs), taken at new diagnosis, from a patient treated with antithyroid drugs. The J gene is TRBJ1-5, the V gene TRBV30; 7 nucleotides agree with TRBD1. The sequence was obtained from a young woman with Graves disease. This CDR3 is CAWSVFSSAGGQPQHF. The CDR3 bases are TGTGCCTGGAGTGTCTTCTCTTCTGCAGGGGGTCAGCCCCAGCATTTT. Combining the CDR3 with reference TRBV30 and TRBJ1-5 gives the whole variable domain SQTIHQWPATLVQPVGSPLSLECTVEGTSNPNLYWYRQAAGRGLQLLFYSVGIGQISSEVPQNLSASRPQDRQFILSSKKLLLSDSGFYLCAWSVFSSAGGQPQHFGDGTRLSIL.